This T cell receptor (beta chain) was identified during a study of blood T cell repertoires in COVID-19 (TCRdb year 2020). With respect to the entire study: Samples covering the acute and convalescent phases of COVID-19 were provided by collaborators in the United States, Italy and Spain. Nearly every sample came with metadata listing a de-identified subject ID, COVID-19 status, age in years and sex. The samples were drawn from the first 160 participants of the ongoing ImmuneRACE study and from 1,200 or so subjects provided by 6 global collaborators. Where HLA class I and class II types were available, the types were taken from metadata supplied by the sample provider, not from assay-based typing. Deeply sampled blood TCRbeta repertoires from subjects exposed to, actively infected with, or recovered from COVID-19 were included in the dataset. The prospective study material was composed of cDNA or gDNA derived from T cells, B-cell-depleted T cells, or PBMCs. The repertoires were made available in a free public database intended to serve as a resource for research on the immune response to SARS-CoV-2. Overall study results and their limits: Clinical and demographic metadata were provided uncurated, with the amount varying by source and participant.

The immunoSEQ Assay, a bias-controlled multiplex PCR, was used to amplify TCRbeta CDR3 regions from genomic DNA. On the authors' methods: The number of nucleated cells in each sample was estimated from the amplification of reference gene primers within the assay. Sequence reads were collapsed and filtered to measure the absolute abundance of every unique TCRbeta CDR3 rearrangement. Productive Simpson clonality was computed per sample as the square root of Simpson's diversity index over productive rearrangements. TCRdb stores this immuneACCESS table with in-frame sequences only. Part of the clones is absent; in the studies checked, under half of the shortfall reflects unresolved V genes, and no reason is known for the rest. From that table come the V and J calls and clone size; the DNA was used to work out D and trimming. The sample yields 110,000 to 150,000 clones; around 86% were counted once. Around 4.2% of the sample lies in the top ten.

The germline V gene (reference sequence) supplies CDR1 MNHNY and CDR2 SVGAGI. V is trimmed back by 6 bases and J by 7 bases, and the junction contains 10 bases that no gene match accounts for. Spanning cysteine to phenylalanine, the CDR3 consists of 15 amino acids. The only DNA kept is the CDR3, 45 bases in frame from the first base. Participants in the prospective study were enrolled through a virtual design, were aged about 18 to 89 years, and lived in approximately 24 United States geographic areas. Cohort assignment in the prospective study relied on participant-reported clinical history from a screening survey and a study questionnaire. Recovered participants in ImmuneRACE Cohort 3 were defined by two consecutive negative NP/OP PCR tests, clearance by a healthcare professional, or resolution of symptoms. Mobile phlebotomists in the prospective study collected whole blood, serum and a nasopharyngeal or oropharyngeal swab from every participant. Prospective study participants could optionally give additional blood draws and questionnaires over a roughly 2-month period. Before DNA extraction, blood samples from the prospective study were shipped at room temperature or frozen.

Worth noting for this clone: Its antigen is unknown. No quality values exist for individual bases; no much larger clone is one base distant.

The sequenced material came from PBMCs or T cells enriched from blood (not recorded which). The sequence was collected from a man in his forties or fifties who had recovered from COVID-19. This sequence uses TRBV6-6 and TRBJ1-4; 8 bases in between match TRBD1. The CDR3 loop reads CASRRGQGSSEKLFF. The DNA sequence is given as TGTGCCAGCAGACGCGGACAGGGATCTAGTGAAAAACTGTTTTTT.